The entry below describes one T cell receptor (beta chain). Its matching antigen is unknown. This may be a read error, as it is one base from a much larger clone. Given the absence of the conserved phenylalanine or tryptophan at the CDR3 end, a read error is likely. This sample is drawn from a study of CD8+CD57+ T cells in acquired aplastic anemia. Study-level results: Both patients and controls carried the same twenty-nine CD8+ CDR3 sequences.

V trimming: 5 bases; J trimming: 0 bases; junction bases outside the gene matches: 7. The CDR3 is 15 residues long. The germline V gene encodes CDR1 SGHTA and CDR2 FQGTGA. Whoever was chosen for sequencing had shown CD8+CD57+ cell expansion by flow cytometry. For CDR3 and TCR beta VDJ profiling, genomic DNA was the template used. Each CDR3 protein is one row after TCRdb ran MiXCR on the reads. The top ten hold under 0.95% of the sample, which has hundreds of thousands of distinct CDR3 sequences, around 32% seen once. What was sequenced was sorted CD4+, CD8+, or CD8+CD57+ T cells (not recorded which) from PBMCs. The rearrangement links TRBV7-3 to TRBJ2-7; 7 positions match TRBD1. The clonotype originates from a human donor with aplastic anemia. In DNA form, the CDR3 reads TGTGCCAGCAGCCCACGACAGGGACCCTCCTACGAGCAGTACCTC. It codes for CASSPRQGPSYEQYL.